This TCR beta chain was identified in a study of T cells in severe cutaneous drug reactions. The donors had carbamazepine-induced Stevens-Johnson syndrome or toxic epidermal necrolysis. TCR subtype-specific primers in iRepertoire multiplex PCR prepared libraries for bulk and single-cell sequencing. Reprocessing the multiplex PCR reads, TCRdb reports a single entry for every CDR3 protein and omits DNA. Recorded here are more than 6,500 distinct CDR3 sequences; the top ten clones represent around 26%. The CDR3 extends over 12 amino acids. Per the germline V gene, CDR1 is MNHEY and CDR2 is SVGEGT. This rearrangement joins TRBV6-2 or TRBV6-3 to TRBJ2-1; there is no DNA to check the TCRdb D call of TRBD1. The specimen was cells from a skin blister. The source of this sequence is a human donor with a severe cutaneous adverse drug reaction. This CDR3 is CASSTDRLEQFF.